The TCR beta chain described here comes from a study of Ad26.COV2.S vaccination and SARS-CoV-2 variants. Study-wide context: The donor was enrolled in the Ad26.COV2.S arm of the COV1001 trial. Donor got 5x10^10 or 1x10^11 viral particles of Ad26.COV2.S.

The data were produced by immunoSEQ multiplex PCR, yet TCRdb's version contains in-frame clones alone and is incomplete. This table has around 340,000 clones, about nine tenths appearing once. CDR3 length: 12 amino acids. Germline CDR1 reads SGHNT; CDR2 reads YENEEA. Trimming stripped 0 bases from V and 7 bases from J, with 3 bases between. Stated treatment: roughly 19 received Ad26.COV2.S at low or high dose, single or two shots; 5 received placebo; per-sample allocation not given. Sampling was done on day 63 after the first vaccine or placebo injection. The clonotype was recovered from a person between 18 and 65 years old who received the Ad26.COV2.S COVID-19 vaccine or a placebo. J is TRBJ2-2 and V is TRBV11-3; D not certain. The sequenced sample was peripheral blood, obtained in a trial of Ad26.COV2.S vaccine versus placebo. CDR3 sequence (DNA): TGTGCCAGCAGCTTAGATAACGGGGAGCTGTTTTTT. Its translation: CASSLDNGELFF. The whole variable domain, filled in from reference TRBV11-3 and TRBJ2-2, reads EAGVVQSPRYKIIEKKQPVAFWCNPISGHNTLYWYLQNLGQGPELLIRYENEEAVDDSQLPKDRFSAERLKGVDSTLKIQPAELGDSAVYLCASSLDNGELFFGEGSRLTVL.